One and the same sample provided the 25 T cell receptor beta chains below, sequenced in a study of OX40 agonist ivuxolimab in advanced cancers. The library came from the immunoSEQ multiplex PCR assay. In TCRdb, the immuneACCESS table is reduced to in-frame sequences with V and J assigned. These tables do not hold every clone; where another copy was compared, an unresolved V gene accounts for under half, and the others remain unexplained. The sample yields some 80,000 clones; over 75% were counted once. The leading ten clones occupy around 0.6% of the sample. This specimen was CD4+ or CD8+ T cells sorted from blood, taken in a trial of the OX40 agonist ivuxolimab. Source of these receptors: an adult with an advanced solid tumor such as melanoma, head and neck, liver or kidney cancer.

The V gene is TRBV2, the J gene TRBJ2-7, with 8 bases fitting TRBD2. The CDR3 extends over 12 amino acids. J lost 6 bases, V lost 6 bases, and 4 bases had no gene match. Germline V lookup: CDR1 SNHLY, CDR2 FYNNEI. CDR3 region: CASRTSGLEQYF. CDR3 DNA sequence: TGTGCCAGCAGAACTAGCGGCCTCGAGCAGTACTTC.

The genes are TRBV5-6 and TRBJ1-4; no reliable D call. V was pared by 0 bases and J by 8 bases, with 8 bases between. Germline CDR1 SGHDT, CDR2 YYEEEE. CDR3 length: 13 residues. The DNA for the CDR3 is TGTGCCAGCAGCTTGGGACATCGCGAAAAACTGTTTTTT. Translation gives CASSLGHREKLFF.

The chain couples TRBV28 to TRBJ1-1, with D perhaps matching TRBD1 (5 bases). CDR1 is MDHEN and CDR2 is SYDVKM in the germline V gene. CDR3 length equals 14 residues. V was trimmed by 5 bases and J by 4 bases, leaving 14 bases between them. The CDR3 DNA reads TGTGCCAGCAGTATCCCAGGGATTTCCACTGAAGCTTTCTTT. As protein: CASSIPGISTEAFF.

The rearrangement links TRBV11-1 to TRBJ2-7; 7 bases are a match to TRBD1. The length of the CDR3 is 14 residues. Germline loops: CDR1 SGHAT, CDR2 FQDESV (reference sequence). Trimming took 5 bases from V and 2 from J; bases not matched to a gene: 6. The CDR3 here is CASSSRQGPYEQYF. In DNA, the CDR3 is TGTGCCAGCAGCAGCCGACAGGGTCCCTACGAGCAGTACTTC.

This clone was seen more than once but under ten times. V is TRBV2 and J is TRBJ2-7, with 8 bases that match TRBD1. This CDR3 comprises 14 residues. The J segment lost 6 bases and the V segment lost 4 bases, leaving 8 bases of the junction unmatched. Germline V gene sequence: CDR1 SNHLY, CDR2 FYNNEI. The CDR3 nucleotides read TGTGCCAGCAGTGTTGACAGGGGTCAACGCGAGCAGTACTTC. It translates to CASSVDRGQREQYF.

This sequence joins TRBV6-6 and TRBJ2-7; D unresolved. This CDR3 has 12 amino acids. Germline lookup yields CDR1 MNHNY and CDR2 SVGAGI (reference sequence). Between the trimmed V and J ends, which lost 5 bases and 6 bases, there was a span of 11 bases. CDR3 protein: CASSTERFEQYF. CDR3 DNA sequence: TGTGCCAGCAGTACGGAACGATTCGAGCAGTACTTC.

The chain has TRBV30 and TRBJ2-5; D is ambiguous. Trimming cost V 0 bases and J 4 bases, with 9 bases left between them. Per the germline V gene, CDR1 is GTSNPN and CDR2 is SVGIG (reference sequence). The CDR3 has 13 amino acids. CDR3 bases: TGTGCCTGGAGTGTCGGTGCGAGAGAGACCCAGTACTTC. It specifies CAWSVGARETQYF.

This chain connects TRBV19 to TRBJ2-2; D uncertain. Germline loops: CDR1 LNHDA, CDR2 SQIVND (reference sequence). The V and J ends lost 2 bases and 3 bases respectively, with 4 bases between them. The CDR3 loop spans 13 amino acids. CDR3 residues: CASSILDTGELFF. DNA of the CDR3: TGTGCCAGTAGTATATTGGACACCGGGGAGCTGTTTTTT.

The V gene is TRBV4-3, the J gene TRBJ1-4; D is undetermined. CDR3 length: 15 amino acids. The germline CDR1 and CDR2 sequences are LGHNA and YSLEER. Trimming cost V 0 bases and J 3 bases, with 8 bases left between them. The CDR3 loop is CASSQDFDSNEKLFF. The CDR3 bases are TGCGCCAGCAGCCAAGATTTCGACTCTAATGAAAAACTGTTTTTT.

The rearrangement links TRBV7-2 to TRBJ2-7, with unresolved D. The germline gives CDR1 SGHTA, CDR2 FQGNSA. CDR3 length: 13 amino acids. The V and J ends lost 5 bases and 1 base respectively, with 9 bases between them. CDR3 DNA: TGTGCCAGCAGCACCGGCCGATCCTACGAGCAGTACTTC. This gives the protein CASSTGRSYEQYF.

This rearrangement joins TRBV18 to TRBJ2-2, with D unclear. The CDR3 covers 15 residues. CDR1 is KGHSH and CDR2 is LQKENI in the germline V gene. Deletions cut 0 bases from V and 3 bases from J, with 8 bases between. CDR3 bases: TGTGCCAGCTCACCACCAGGGTGGGACACCGGGGAGCTGTTTTTT. Protein product: CASSPPGWDTGELFF.

The CDR3 region has the DNA TGTGCCAGCAGCCAAGATCCGGACCTCCGAGGTGAAAAACTGTTTTTT. This gives the protein CASSQDPDLRGEKLFF. The V and J genes are TRBV4-2 and TRBJ1-4, with D uncertain. Trimming cost V 0 bases and J 7 bases, with 15 bases left between them. This CDR3 has 16 amino acids. Germline V lookup: CDR1 LGHNA, CDR2 YNFKEQ.

The CDR3 region has the DNA TGTGCCTGGAGTGTACGGTCAAGAACACATGGAAACACCATATATTTT. It is translated as CAWSVRSRTHGNTIYF. The J gene is TRBJ1-3, the V gene TRBV30; no reliable D call. CDR1 and CDR2 (germline): GTSNPN, SVGIG (reference sequence). The length of the CDR3 is 16 residues. V lost 0 bases and J lost 3, with 15 bases in between.

A few counts support this clone. V usage is TRBV27 and J usage is TRBJ2-5; weak D call: TRBD1 (6 bases). CDR3 length equals 13 residues. CDR1 is MNHEY, CDR2 SMNVEV, per germline (reference sequence). The V end lost 3 bases, the J end lost 4 bases, and 9 bases lay between the germline ends. The CDR3 DNA reads TGTGCCAGCAGTTTCTCAGGGGCAGAGACCCAGTACTTC. Translating gives CASSFSGAETQYF.

The chain is built from TRBV4-1 and TRBJ2-1; 11 bases align to TRBD1. Looked up from germline, CDR1 is MGHRA and CDR2 is YSYEKL. V lost 6 bases and J lost 4; bases outside the gene matches: 5. This CDR3 contains 15 residues. CDR3 residues: CASSLGTGGYNEQFF. CDR3 sequence (DNA): TGCGCCAGCAGTCTGGGGACAGGGGGTTACAATGAGCAGTTCTTC.

The genes are TRBV19 and TRBJ2-7, with D perhaps TRBD1 (5 bases). CDR1 is LNHDA and CDR2 is SQIVND in the germline V gene (reference sequence). This CDR3 is built from 14 residues. V was clipped by 1 base and J by 5 bases, with 12 bases between them. DNA of the CDR3: TGTGCCAGTAGTATAGTAGGGGCGCGGCACGAGCAGTACTTC. Its protein is CASSIVGARHEQYF. The full variable domain, its missing parts supplied by reference TRBV19 and TRBJ2-7, is DGGITQSPKYLFRKEGQNVTLSCEQNLNHDAMYWYRQDPGQGLRLIYYSQIVNDFQKGDIAEGYSVSREKKESFPLTVTSAQKNPTAFYLCASSIVGARHEQYFGPGTRLTVT.

The rearrangement links TRBV5-1 to TRBJ2-2; possibly TRBD2 for D (6 bases). V was cut by 2 bases and J by 4 bases, with 12 bases left in between. There are 15 residues in the CDR3. Germline CDR1 and CDR2: SGHRS and YFSETQ. The DNA for the CDR3 is TGCGCCAGCAGCTTATTAGCGGATACCACCGGGGAGCTGTTTTTT. It specifies CASSLLADTTGELFF.

This clone was recorded a few times. The J gene is TRBJ1-6, the V gene TRBV30; maybe TRBD1 (5 bases). The V gene's germline CDR1 is GTSNPN and CDR2 SVGIG (reference sequence). The CDR3 has 15 residues. V lost 5 bases and J 0 bases, leaving 11 bases between the germline ends. CDR3 protein: CAWDPGSSYNSPLHF. CDR3 sequence (DNA): TGTGCCTGGGACCCAGGGAGCTCCTATAATTCACCCCTCCACTTT.

CDR3 nucleotides: TGTGCCAGCAGCTTTATAGCGGGGGTCTCCTACGAGCAGTACTTC. Translating gives CASSFIAGVSYEQYF. The chain has TRBV2 and TRBJ2-7, with 9 bases identical to TRBD2. V was pared by 6 bases and J by 0 bases, with 6 bases of the junction left unmatched. The germline gives CDR1 SNHLY, CDR2 FYNNEI. The CDR3 totals 15 residues.

This chain connects TRBV11-2 to TRBJ2-7; D possibly corresponds to TRBD1 (6 bases). The germline V and J ends were trimmed by 5 bases and 2 bases, with 10 bases remaining between them. CDR3 size: 13 residues. Germline CDR1 SGHAT, CDR2 FQNNGV. The CDR3 DNA reads TGTGCCAGCAGCCCGGACAGCCCCTACGAGCAGTACTTC. Translated: CASSPDSPYEQYF.

V and J are TRBV18 and TRBJ1-1; D might be TRBD1 (5 bases). The CDR3 length is 15 residues. Germline V CDR1 and CDR2: KGHSH, LQKENI. V lost 3 bases and J 5 bases, leaving 16 bases between the germline ends. The CDR3 reads CASSPPDSGGTEAFF. CDR3 bases: TGTGCCAGCTCACCCCCAGACAGTGGCGGGACTGAAGCTTTCTTT.

Concerning this clone: Distinct nucleotide sequences in the sample also encode this CDR3. The CDR3 spells CASRPGLAGTDTQYF. CDR3 bases: TGTGCCAGCAGACCTGGACTGGCGGGCACAGATACGCAGTATTTT. The chain joins TRBV6-5 to TRBJ2-3; tentative D call: TRBD2 (5 bases). Trimming cost V 6 bases and J 1 base, with 14 bases left between them. The germline V gene has CDR1 MNHEY and CDR2 SVGAGI. The CDR3 contains 15 residues.

This clone was detected ten times or more. This rearrangement joins TRBV7-2 to TRBJ1-2; D is ambiguous. Germline loops: CDR1 SGHTA, CDR2 FQGNSA. There are 14 residues in the CDR3. Trimming removed 2 bases from V and 7 bases from J, with 14 bases in between. The CDR3 reads CASSLSSGSGGYTF. In nucleotides, the CDR3 is TGTGCCAGCAGCTTAAGTTCCGGGTCGGGTGGCTACACCTTC.

The chain links TRBV27 to TRBJ2-7; no reliable D call. Germline V lookup: CDR1 MNHEY, CDR2 SMNVEV (reference sequence). The CDR3 runs to 9 residues. Trimming shortened V by 7 bases and J by 7 bases, and 5 bases separated the two germline ends. The CDR3 loop reads CASNHEQYF. As DNA, the CDR3 is TGTGCCAGCAATCATGAGCAGTACTTC.

The chain is built from TRBV4-2 and TRBJ2-3, with 11 bases lining up with TRBD2. CDR1 is LGHNA and CDR2 is YNFKEQ in the germline V gene. J was trimmed by 5 bases and V by 1 base; bases with no gene match: 2. This CDR3 contains 15 residues. The CDR3 DNA sequence: TGTGCCAGCAGCCAAGGACTAGCGGGGAGAGATACGCAGTATTTT. It specifies CASSQGLAGRDTQYF.